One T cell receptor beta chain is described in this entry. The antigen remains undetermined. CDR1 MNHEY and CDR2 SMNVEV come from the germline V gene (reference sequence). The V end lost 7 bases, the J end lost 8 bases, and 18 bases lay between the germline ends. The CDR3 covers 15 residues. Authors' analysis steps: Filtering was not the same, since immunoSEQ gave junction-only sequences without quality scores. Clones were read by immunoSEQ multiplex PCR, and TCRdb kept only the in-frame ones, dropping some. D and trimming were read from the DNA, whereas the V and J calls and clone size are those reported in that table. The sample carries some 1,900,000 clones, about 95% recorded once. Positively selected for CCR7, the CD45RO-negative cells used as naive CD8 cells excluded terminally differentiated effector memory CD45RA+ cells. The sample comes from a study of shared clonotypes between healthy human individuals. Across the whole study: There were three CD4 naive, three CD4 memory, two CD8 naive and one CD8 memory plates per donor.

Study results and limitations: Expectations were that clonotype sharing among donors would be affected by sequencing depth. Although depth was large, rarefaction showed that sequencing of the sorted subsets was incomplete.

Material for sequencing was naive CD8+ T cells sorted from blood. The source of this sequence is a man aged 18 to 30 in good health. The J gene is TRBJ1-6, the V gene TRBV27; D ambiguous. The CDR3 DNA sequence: TGTGCCAGCACCGGACCTCCTCTGGGGTATTCACCCCTCCACTTT. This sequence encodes CASTGPPLGYSPLHF.